The 17 T cell receptor beta chains below all came from one sample that was sequenced in a study of cytomegalovirus exposure and HLA in healthy donors. Data came from immunoSEQ multiplex PCR; TCRdb stores just in-frame clones and leaves some out. In the table there are about 54,000 clones, about 92% of which are singletons. Sequencing used PBMCs. The receptors derive from a woman between 18 and 29 years old in good health and CMV-seropositive.

The gene calls are TRBV2 and TRBJ2-7, with TRBD1 as a possible D gene (7 bases). This CDR3 comprises 16 residues. The ends were cut back, 7 bases at V and 0 bases at J, with 19 bases in the middle. The germline V gene has CDR1 SNHLY and CDR2 FYNNEI. CDR3 sequence (DNA): TGTGCCAGCATCCTCCCAGGGGGGCGACTCTCCTACGAGCAGTACTTC. Translation: CASILPGGRLSYEQYF.

On this clone itself: The same CDR3 can be traced to other DNA sequences in this sample. The chain combines TRBV9 with TRBJ1-1, with D uncertain. V lost 0 bases and J 4 bases, leaving 10 bases between the germline ends. CDR3 length: 14 residues. Germline CDR1 and CDR2: SGDLS and YYNGEE. The CDR3 here is CASSVVEGSTEAFF. The CDR3 DNA is TGTGCCAGCAGCGTAGTCGAGGGATCCACTGAAGCTTTCTTT.

This clone was detected once. The chain links TRBV5-8 to TRBJ1-6; D is perhaps TRBD1 (5 bases). V was clipped by 0 bases and J by 7 bases, with 11 bases between them. The CDR3 contains 15 residues. CDR1 is SGHTS and CDR2 is YDEGEE in the germline V gene. The CDR3 loop reads CASSLEQARNSPLHF. CDR3 sequence (DNA): TGTGCCAGCAGCTTGGAACAGGCCCGAAATTCACCCCTCCACTTT. Drawing the rest from reference TRBV5-8 and TRBJ1-6, the complete variable domain is EAGVTQSPTHLIKTRGQQATLRCSPISGHTSVYWYQQALGLGLQFLLWYDEGEERNRGNFPPRFSGRQFPNYSSELNVNALELEDSALYLCASSLEQARNSPLHFGNGTRLTVT.

The V gene is TRBV19, the J gene TRBJ2-4; 14 bases are shared with TRBD2. The CDR3 runs to 18 residues. Trimming cost V 4 bases and J 8 bases; bases outside gene matches: 13. Germline V gives CDR1 LNHDA, CDR2 SQIVND (reference sequence). Here the CDR3 DNA reads TGTGCCAGTAGTAGAAGGACTAGCGGGGGGACGGAGTTGGACATTCAGTACTTC. Protein sequence: CASSRRTSGGTELDIQYF.

V and J are TRBV27 and TRBJ2-2; tentatively, D is TRBD1 (6 bases). Trimming stripped 2 bases from V and 6 bases from J, with 10 bases between. The CDR3 sequence is 14 residues long. Germline values: CDR1 MNHEY, CDR2 SMNVEV (reference sequence). The CDR3 protein is CASSLIQGSGELFF. The CDR3 DNA reads as TGTGCCAGCAGTTTAATCCAGGGGTCCGGGGAGCTGTTTTTT.

V gene TRBV2 combines with J gene TRBJ2-7; D is perhaps TRBD2 (7 bases). The length of the CDR3 is 15 residues. V lost 4 bases and J lost 2, with 15 bases in between. Looked up from germline, CDR1 is SNHLY and CDR2 is FYNNEI. The DNA for the CDR3 is TGTGCCAGCAGTGGGAGGGGGGGCCTGCCCTACGAGCAGTACTTC. This encodes CASSGRGGLPYEQYF.

CDR3 in DNA: TGCAGCGTTGGGAAGGGCGGGTTATGGGAAGAGACCCAGTACTTC. Encoded protein: CSVGKGGLWEETQYF. The chain employs TRBV29-1 and TRBJ2-5, with a possible D match to TRBD2 (5 bases). The CDR3 covers 15 residues. Germline V gives CDR1 SQVTM, CDR2 ANQGSEA. V was cut by 4 bases and J by 3 bases, with 18 bases left in between.

The chain uses TRBV27 and TRBJ2-3; 7 bases are shared with TRBD1. V gave up 2 bases and J gave up 3 bases; unmatched junction bases: 5. This CDR3 has 15 residues. Germline V CDR1 and CDR2: MNHEY, SMNVEV (reference sequence). CDR3 residues: CASSLVQGVTDTQYF. The CDR3 DNA sequence: TGTGCCAGCAGTTTAGTCCAGGGGGTAACAGATACGCAGTATTTT.

The chain is built from TRBV30 and TRBJ2-2; D is perhaps TRBD2 (6 bases). This CDR3 contains 15 residues. V lost 4 bases, J lost 0 bases, and 12 bases lay in between. Germline V gene lookup returns CDR1 GTSNPN and CDR2 SVGIG (reference sequence). DNA for the CDR3: TGTGCCTGGACCTTTGGGACTCCGAACACCGGGGAGCTGTTTTTT. Translation gives CAWTFGTPNTGELFF.

The V and J genes are TRBV4-1 and TRBJ2-1; TRBD2 agrees at 8 bases. The length of the CDR3 is 17 residues. CDR1 and CDR2 from the germline V gene are MGHRA and YSYEKL. J gave up 4 bases and V 1 base, and 9 bases lay outside the gene matches. CDR3 bases: TGCGCCAGCAGCCAAGCTTCACTAGCGGACAGATACAATGAGCAGTTCTTC. Translating gives CASSQASLADRYNEQFF.

This clone came up once. This chain connects TRBV2 to TRBJ1-3; no firm D call. V gave up 4 bases and J gave up 7 bases, with 14 bases separating them. In germline, CDR1 is SNHLY, CDR2 FYNNEI. This CDR3 has 14 residues. CDR3 coding DNA: TGTGCCAGCAGTGTGGAGAACCTAGGTAACACCATATATTTT. Translating gives CASSVENLGNTIYF.

The V gene is TRBV5-5, the J gene TRBJ2-2; TRBD1 aligns across 12 bases. Looked up from germline, CDR1 is SGHKS and CDR2 is YYEKEE (reference sequence). Unmatched junction bases numbered 2, after V lost 0 bases and J lost 5 bases. The CDR3 sequence is 16 residues long. Here the CDR3 DNA reads TGTGCCAGCAGCTTGGGGGACAGGGGGCGAACCGGGGAGCTGTTTTTT. Its protein product is CASSLGDRGRTGELFF. Based on the CDR3 plus reference TRBV5-5 and TRBJ2-2, the full variable domain is DAGVTQSPTHLIKTRGQQVTLRCSPISGHKSVSWYQQVLGQGPQFIFQYYEKEERGRGNFPDRFSARQFPNYSSELNVNALLLGDSALYLCASSLGDRGRTGELFFGEGSRLTVL.

This CDR3 reads CASSTGTDSYEQYF. The DNA for the CDR3 is TGTGCCAGCAGTACCGGGACAGACTCCTACGAGCAGTACTTC. The chain employs TRBV6-1 and TRBJ2-7; 7 bases agree with TRBD1. CDR1 MNHNS and CDR2 SASEGT come from the germline V gene. The CDR3 has 14 amino acids. V dropped 5 bases and J dropped 0; count of bases not matched to a gene: 4.

The rearrangement uses TRBV7-9 and TRBJ2-6; D is ambiguous. The CDR3 has 15 residues. V was shortened by 3 bases and J by 0 bases, with 6 bases between the two germline ends. In germline, CDR1 is SEHNR, CDR2 FQNEAQ (reference sequence). CDR3: CASSLSLSGANVLTF. The CDR3 DNA sequence: TGTGCCAGCAGCTTGAGCCTCTCTGGGGCCAACGTCCTGACTTTC.

The rearrangement uses TRBV11-2 and TRBJ2-5; D perhaps matches TRBD1 (5 bases). There are 19 residues in the CDR3. Germline V gives CDR1 SGHAT, CDR2 FQNNGV. The V end was cut by 1 base, the J end by 2 bases, with 23 bases between. The CDR3 nucleotides read TGTGCCAGCAGCTTAGTCTTCGCAGGGTCCACTTTCATGCAAGAGACCCAGTACTTC. Amino acids: CASSLVFAGSTFMQETQYF.

The chain employs TRBV6-5 and TRBJ1-2, with a tentative D call TRBD1 (6 bases). This CDR3 region has 14 residues. Germline V gene sequence: CDR1 MNHEY, CDR2 SVGAGI. V dropped 5 bases and J dropped 3 bases, with 13 bases sitting between them. The CDR3 spells CASSERGGDYGYTF. The DNA for the CDR3 is TGTGCCAGCAGTGAGAGGGGGGGCGACTATGGCTACACCTTC.

The V gene is TRBV5-1, the J gene TRBJ2-5; a weak D match, TRBD2 (6 bases). CDR3 size: 13 residues. V shed 2 bases and J shed 5 bases, with 10 bases lying between them. The V gene's germline CDR1 is SGHRS and CDR2 YFSETQ. CDR3 sequence: CASSFGGTETQYF. The CDR3 DNA reads TGCGCCAGCAGCTTTGGGGGGACGGAGACCCAGTACTTC.